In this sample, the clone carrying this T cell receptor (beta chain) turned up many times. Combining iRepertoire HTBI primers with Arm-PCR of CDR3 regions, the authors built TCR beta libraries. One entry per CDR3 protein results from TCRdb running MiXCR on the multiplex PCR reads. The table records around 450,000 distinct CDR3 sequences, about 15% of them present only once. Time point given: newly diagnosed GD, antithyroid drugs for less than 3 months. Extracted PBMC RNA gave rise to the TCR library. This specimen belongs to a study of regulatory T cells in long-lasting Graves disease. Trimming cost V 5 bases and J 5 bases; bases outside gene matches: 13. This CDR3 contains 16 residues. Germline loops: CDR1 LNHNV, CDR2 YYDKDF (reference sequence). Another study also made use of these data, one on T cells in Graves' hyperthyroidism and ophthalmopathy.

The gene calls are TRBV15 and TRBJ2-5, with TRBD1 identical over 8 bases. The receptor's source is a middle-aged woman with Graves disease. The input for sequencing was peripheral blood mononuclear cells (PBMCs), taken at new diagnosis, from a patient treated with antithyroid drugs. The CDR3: CATSPRTGSLHETQYF. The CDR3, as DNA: TGTGCCACCAGCCCAAGGACAGGGAGCCTCCACGAGACCCAGTACTTC. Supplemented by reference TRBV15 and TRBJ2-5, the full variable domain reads DAMVIQNPRYQVTQFGKPVTLSCSQTLNHNVMYWYQQKSSQAPKLLFHYYDKDFNNEADTPDNFQSRRPNTSFCFLDIRSPGLGDTAMYLCATSPRTGSLHETQYFGPGTRLLVL.